These 26 T cell receptor beta chains were sequenced from one sample in a study of blood T cell repertoires in COVID-19. The table came from immunoSEQ multiplex PCR; TCRdb's copy has only in-frame clones and leaves some out. The data hold around 60,000 clones, with about 92% observed a single time. The sequenced material came from peripheral blood. Source of these receptors: a man over 45 with active COVID-19.

The chain employs TRBV28 and TRBJ1-2; TRBD1 aligns across 9 bases. Germline V gene sequence: CDR1 MDHEN, CDR2 SYDVKM. The length of the CDR3 is 16 residues. The J segment lost 4 bases and the V segment lost 1 base, leaving 7 bases of the junction unmatched. The CDR3 is CASSLFFTGGGYGYTF. DNA of the CDR3: TGTGCCAGCAGTTTATTTTTCACAGGGGGCGGCTATGGCTACACCTTC.

This chain links TRBV29-1 with TRBJ2-1; perhaps TRBD1 as D (5 bases). Germline values: CDR1 SQVTM, CDR2 ANQGSEA. The CDR3 has 13 residues. V was clipped by 1 base and J by 12 bases, with 16 bases between them. This CDR3 is CSVEGARVSRQFF. The DNA for the CDR3 is TGCAGCGTTGAAGGGGCCAGGGTTTCGCGGCAGTTCTTC.

The rearrangement joins TRBV28 to TRBJ1-2; 7 nucleotides align to TRBD1. CDR3 length equals 13 residues. The J segment lost 4 bases and the V segment lost 7 bases, leaving 6 bases of the junction unmatched. The germline V gene has CDR1 MDHEN and CDR2 SYDVKM. CDR3 sequence (DNA): TGTGCCAGCACGGAGGGGGCGAGCTATGGCTACACCTTC. This gives the protein CASTEGASYGYTF.

This clone has a single count. The chain joins TRBV5-1 to TRBJ2-2, with 11 bases matching TRBD2. Trimming cost V 3 bases and J 6 bases; bases outside gene matches: 1. Per germline, CDR1 SGHRS and CDR2 YFSETQ. This CDR3 is built from 14 residues. CDR3 amino acids: CASSSLAGAGELFF. CDR3 in DNA: TGCGCCAGCAGCTCACTAGCGGGAGCCGGGGAGCTGTTTTTT.

For the CDR3, the DNA is TGTGCCAGCAGGAGCAGGCTAACAAACAATGAAAAACTGTTTTTT. Its protein product is CASRSRLTNNEKLFF. The chain employs TRBV2 and TRBJ1-4; no clear D. CDR3 size: 15 residues. V lost 6 bases and J 5 bases, leaving 16 bases between the germline ends. Germline CDR1 SNHLY, CDR2 FYNNEI.

The rearrangement uses TRBV4-1 and TRBJ2-7, with 9 positions matching TRBD1. Germline loops: CDR1 MGHRA, CDR2 YSYEKL. Trimming removed 4 bases from V and 5 bases from J; junction bases left unmatched: 3. The CDR3 totals 13 residues. For the CDR3, the DNA is TGCGCCAGCAGCCCCGACAGGGGGGACGAGCAGTACTTC. Its protein is CASSPDRGDEQYF.

The chain uses TRBV2 and TRBJ2-5; the match to TRBD2 covers 10 bases. Germline V gene lookup returns CDR1 SNHLY and CDR2 FYNNEI. This CDR3 region has 18 residues. V lost 7 bases and J lost 2; bases outside the gene matches: 16. The CDR3 DNA reads as TGTGCCAGCATCCCGAGAGGATGGACTAGCGGTGGGCAAGAGACCCAGTACTTC. Its protein is CASIPRGWTSGGQETQYF.

The chain combines TRBV7-6 with TRBJ2-1, with 10 bases lining up with TRBD2. Trimming took 1 base from V and 7 from J; bases not matched to a gene: 4. Germline lookup yields CDR1 SGHVS and CDR2 FNYEAQ. This CDR3 is built from 15 residues. DNA of the CDR3: TGTGCCAGCAGCTTAGAAGCGGGAGGGCCTAATGAGCAGTTCTTC. This gives the protein CASSLEAGGPNEQFF.

The rearrangement joins TRBV28 to TRBJ2-3; tentatively, D is TRBD2 (5 bases). The CDR3 is 14 residues long. Trimming left V 3 bases short and J 4 bases short, with 11 bases between. Germline-derived CDR1 and CDR2 are MDHEN and SYDVKM. CDR3 nucleotide sequence: TGTGCCAGCAGTTTGCCCACCGGGGCAGATACGCAGTATTTT. This encodes CASSLPTGADTQYF. The full variable domain, completed using reference TRBV28 and TRBJ2-3, is DVKVTQSSRYLVKRTGEKVFLECVQDMDHENMFWYRQDPGLGLRLIYFSYDVKMKEKGDIPEGYSVSREKKERFSLILESASTNQTSMYLCASSLPTGADTQYFGPGTRLTVL.

The chain links TRBV29-1 to TRBJ2-3, with a tentative D call TRBD2 (6 bases). The germline gives CDR1 SQVTM, CDR2 ANQGSEA. V shed 4 bases and J shed 1 base, with 9 bases lying between them. This CDR3 spans 13 amino acids. CDR3 loop: CSVAASGTDTQYF. The CDR3 nucleotides read TGCAGCGTTGCTGCTAGCGGCACAGATACGCAGTATTTT.

The CDR3 region is CASSLEEGGQPQHF. The CDR3 DNA sequence: TGTGCCAGCAGCTTAGAGGAGGGTGGGCAGCCCCAGCATTTT. The chain is built from TRBV7-2 and TRBJ1-5; D ambiguous. The CDR3 covers 14 residues. The V gene's germline CDR1 is SGHTA and CDR2 FQGNSA. Trimming took 1 base from V and 7 from J, leaving 11 bases between them.

This chain joins TRBV12-3 or TRBV12-4 and TRBJ2-1; TRBD2 matches at 9 bases. The CDR3 length is 13 residues. The V segment lost 3 bases and the J segment 8 bases; nucleotides outside the gene matches: 2. CDR3 sequence reads: CASSLAGGHEQFF. For the CDR3, the DNA is TGTGCCAGCAGTTTGGCGGGGGGGCATGAGCAGTTCTTC.

This chain uses TRBV7-8 with TRBJ2-1; D ambiguous. This CDR3 contains 13 residues. Trimming took 1 base from V and 12 from J, leaving 13 bases between them. From germline, CDR1 is SGHVS and CDR2 FQNEAQ. DNA for the CDR3: TGTGCCAGCAGCTTAGTGGTGGGTTCGGGGCAGTTCTTC. Translating gives CASSLVVGSGQFF.

The chain employs TRBV4-2 and TRBJ1-4; 7 bases align to TRBD1. Trimming at V came to 0 bases and at J to 7 bases, leaving 5 bases not matched to a gene. CDR3 length equals 15 residues. The germline CDR1 and CDR2 sequences are LGHNA and YNFKEQ. DNA of the CDR3: TGTGCCAGCAGCCAAGATGGCCAGGGGGGTGAAAAACTGTTTTTT. It translates to CASSQDGQGGEKLFF.

The chain carries TRBV5-6 and TRBJ2-6; 8 bases match TRBD2. Germline loops: CDR1 SGHDT, CDR2 YYEEEE. The CDR3 is 15 residues long. V was pared by 4 bases and J by 0 bases, with 0 bases of the junction left unmatched. For the CDR3, the DNA is TGTGCCAGCAGCCGGGGGGGCTCTGGGGCCAACGTCCTGACTTTC. It is translated as CASSRGGSGANVLTF.

The rearrangement uses TRBV4-1 and TRBJ1-5, with no clear D. CDR1 MGHRA and CDR2 YSYEKL come from the germline V gene. V dropped 0 bases and J dropped 7 bases, with 13 bases sitting between them. CDR3 size: 15 residues. For the CDR3, the DNA is TGCGCCAGCAGCCAAGATTCGGGGTCATTCCAGCCCCAGCATTTT. This codes for CASSQDSGSFQPQHF.

The rearrangement uses TRBV4-2 and TRBJ2-7; TRBD1 matches 11 bases. V lost 1 base and J lost 2; bases outside the gene matches: 1. This CDR3 has 15 amino acids. Germline V gene lookup returns CDR1 LGHNA and CDR2 YNFKEQ. This CDR3 reads CASSQGGQGAYEQYF. The CDR3 DNA sequence: TGTGCCAGCAGCCAAGGGGGACAGGGGGCCTACGAGCAGTACTTC.

The gene calls are TRBV28 and TRBJ1-2; D remains unclear. The V gene lost 0 bases and the J gene lost 2 bases, with 7 bases spanning the gap. In germline, CDR1 is MDHEN, CDR2 SYDVKM. The CDR3 extends over 14 amino acids. The CDR3 DNA follows: TGTGCCAGCAGTTTATGGGGCCCAAACTATGGCTACACCTTC. Protein: CASSLWGPNYGYTF.

V and J are TRBV15 and TRBJ2-7; no reliable D call. Germline lookup yields CDR1 LNHNV and CDR2 YYDKDF (reference sequence). Between the trimmed V and J ends, which lost 0 bases and 2 bases, there was a span of 11 bases. The CDR3 covers 15 residues. The CDR3 here is CATSRDLTETYEQYF. As DNA, the CDR3 is TGTGCCACCAGCAGAGATTTGACGGAGACCTACGAGCAGTACTTC.

The J gene is TRBJ2-5, the V gene TRBV5-4, with 7 bases aligning to TRBD2. The tail of the sequence fits TRBJ2-7 better, so the J call may be wrong. Germline-derived CDR1 and CDR2 are SGHNT and YYREEE (reference sequence). The CDR3 sequence is 14 residues long. For the CDR3, the DNA is TGTGCCAGCAGCTTGTTGGGACTAAGCTACGAGCAGTACTTC. Amino acids: CASSLLGLSYEQYF.

J is TRBJ2-2 and V is TRBV5-1, with D unresolved. The germline V gene encodes CDR1 SGHRS and CDR2 YFSETQ. The CDR3 is made up of 12 amino acids. The germline V and J ends were trimmed by 3 bases and 9 bases, with 9 bases remaining between them. The CDR3: CASSSTRRELFF. CDR3 in DNA: TGCGCCAGCAGCTCAACGCGGAGGGAGCTGTTTTTT.

The chain is built from TRBV4-2 and TRBJ1-3; D perhaps matches TRBD1 (6 bases). Trimming removed 0 bases from V and 0 bases from J, with 15 bases in between. CDR1 LGHNA and CDR2 YNFKEQ come from the germline V gene. This CDR3 has 18 residues. The DNA of the CDR3 is TGTGCCAGCAGCCAAGAACTGTCAGGGGATTTCTCTGGAAACACCATATATTTT. Its protein is CASSQELSGDFSGNTIYF.

This chain links TRBV18 with TRBJ1-4; D is ambiguous. Germline CDR1 reads KGHSH; CDR2 reads LQKENI. CDR3 length equals 14 residues. V dropped 6 bases and J dropped 5 bases, with 13 bases sitting between them. CDR3 residues: CASSLAGINEKLFF. CDR3 sequence (DNA): TGTGCCAGCTCTCTAGCCGGCATCAATGAAAAACTGTTTTTT.

The chain combines TRBV7-3 with TRBJ2-3; 10 nucleotides agree with TRBD2. This CDR3 comprises 17 residues. The ends lost 5 bases at V and 2 bases at J; junction bases unmatched: 10. The germline V gene has CDR1 SGHTA and CDR2 FQGTGA. This CDR3 reads CASSPTGLALNTDTQYF. CDR3 in DNA: TGTGCCAGCAGCCCAACGGGACTAGCGCTTAACACAGATACGCAGTATTTT.

This chain connects TRBV27 to TRBJ2-2, with 10 bases fitting TRBD1. Trimming at V came to 6 bases and at J to 3 bases, leaving 7 bases not matched to a gene. The CDR3 contains 16 residues. Germline V gene lookup returns CDR1 MNHEY and CDR2 SMNVEV (reference sequence). The DNA of the CDR3 is TGTGCCAGCAGCAGCGACAGGGGGCTCGACACCGGGGAGCTGTTTTTT. Amino acid sequence: CASSSDRGLDTGELFF.

V and J are TRBV12-3 or TRBV12-4 and TRBJ2-3; D not resolved. The CDR3 loop spans 13 amino acids. V was pared by 6 bases and J by 12 bases, with 19 bases between. The CDR3 region is CASRPPQYRGQYF. CDR3 nucleotides: TGTGCCAGCAGGCCTCCTCAGTACCGCGGACAGTATTTT.